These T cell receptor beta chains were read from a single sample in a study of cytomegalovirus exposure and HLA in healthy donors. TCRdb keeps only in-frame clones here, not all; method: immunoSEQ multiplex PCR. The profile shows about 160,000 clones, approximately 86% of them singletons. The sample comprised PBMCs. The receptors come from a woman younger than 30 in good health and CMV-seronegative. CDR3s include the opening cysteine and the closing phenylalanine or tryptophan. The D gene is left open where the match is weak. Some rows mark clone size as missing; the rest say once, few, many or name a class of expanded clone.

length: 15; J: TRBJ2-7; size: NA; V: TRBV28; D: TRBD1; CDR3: CASSLHLGQLYEQYF; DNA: TGTGCCAGCAGTTTACATTTGGGACAGCTCTACGAGCAGTACTTC
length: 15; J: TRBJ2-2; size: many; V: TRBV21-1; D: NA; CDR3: CASSKARRGRGELFF; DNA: TGTGCCAGCAGCAAAGCGCGGAGGGGGCGAGGGGAGCTGTTTTTT
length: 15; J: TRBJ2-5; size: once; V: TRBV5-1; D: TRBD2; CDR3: CASSYLAGGQETQYF; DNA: TGCGCCAGCAGCTACCTAGCGGGAGGTCAAGAGACCCAGTACTTC
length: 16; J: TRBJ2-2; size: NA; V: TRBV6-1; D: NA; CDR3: CASSAGHDLSTGELFF; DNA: TGTGCCAGCAGTGCCGGACACGACCTTTCCACCGGGGAGCTGTTTTTT
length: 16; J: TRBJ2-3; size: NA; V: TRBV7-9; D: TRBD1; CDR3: CASSLRDRLTTDTQYF; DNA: TGTGCCAGCAGCTTGAGGGACAGATTGACCACAGATACGCAGTATTTT
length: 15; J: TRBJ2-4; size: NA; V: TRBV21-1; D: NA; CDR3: CASSSRQAAKNIQYF; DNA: TGTGCCAGCAGCTCTCGACAGGCGGCCAAAAACATTCAGTACTTC
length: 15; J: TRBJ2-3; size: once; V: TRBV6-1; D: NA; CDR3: CASSEAIQGTDTQYF; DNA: TGTGCCAGCAGTGAAGCTATCCAGGGGACAGATACGCAGTATTTT
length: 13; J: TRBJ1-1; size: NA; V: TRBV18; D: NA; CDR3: CARSQGMNTEAFF; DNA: TGTGCCAGGTCCCAGGGCATGAACACTGAAGCTTTCTTT
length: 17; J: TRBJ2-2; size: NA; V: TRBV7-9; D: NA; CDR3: CASSLALGLGHGGELFF; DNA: TGTGCCAGCAGCTTAGCGCTCGGGTTAGGTCACGGCGGGGAGCTGTTTTTT
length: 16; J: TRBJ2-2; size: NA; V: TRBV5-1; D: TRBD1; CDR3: CASSSRQGAFAGELFF; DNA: TGCGCCAGCAGCTCCAGACAGGGGGCGTTCGCCGGGGAGCTGTTTTTT
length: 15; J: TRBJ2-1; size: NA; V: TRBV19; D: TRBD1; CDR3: CASSPPRTGNNEQFF; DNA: TGTGCCAGTAGCCCCCCCAGGACAGGCAACAATGAGCAGTTCTTC
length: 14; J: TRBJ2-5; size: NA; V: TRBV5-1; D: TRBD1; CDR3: CASSTGQGTETQYF; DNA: TGCGCCAGCAGTACGGGACAGGGTACAGAGACCCAGTACTTC
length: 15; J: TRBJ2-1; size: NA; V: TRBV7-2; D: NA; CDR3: CASSLDLRGRNEQFF; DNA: TGTGCCAGCAGCTTAGACCTTCGGGGAAGAAATGAGCAGTTCTTC
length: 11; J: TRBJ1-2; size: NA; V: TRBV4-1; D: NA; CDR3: CASSQGSVRTF; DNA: TGCGCCAGCAGCCAAGGCTCCGTGCGTACCTTC
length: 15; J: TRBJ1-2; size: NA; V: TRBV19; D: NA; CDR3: CASSIDPGGNGGYTF; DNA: TGTGCCAGTAGTATAGATCCGGGGGGGAACGGCGGCTACACCTTC
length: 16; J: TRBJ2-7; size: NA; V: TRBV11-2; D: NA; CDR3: CASSLGAPGLGYEQYF; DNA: TGTGCCAGCAGCTTAGGCGCCCCGGGATTGGGCTACGAGCAGTACTTC
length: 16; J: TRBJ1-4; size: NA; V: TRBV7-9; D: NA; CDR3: CASSLDGGTGNEKLFF; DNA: TGTGCCAGCAGCTTAGATGGAGGGACGGGTAATGAAAAACTGTTTTTT
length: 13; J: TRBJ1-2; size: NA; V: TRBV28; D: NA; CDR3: CASVLGGTYGYTF; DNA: TGTGCCAGCGTTTTGGGGGGGACCTATGGCTACACCTTC
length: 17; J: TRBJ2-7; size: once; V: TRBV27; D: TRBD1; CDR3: CASSIGPPQGVGYEQYF; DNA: TGTGCCAGCAGTATCGGCCCTCCGCAGGGGGTGGGCTACGAGCAGTACTTC